Each of the 19 T cell receptor beta chains below was sequenced from the same sample in a study of post-analysis software for immune sequencing data. Overall study results and limits: The five TRBV segments detected at higher frequency in patients than in controls included TRBV5-6, TRBV5-1 and TRBV20-1.

Unique molecular identifiers featured in each of the TCR beta cDNA libraries. TCRdb re-derived calls from the PCR reads in MiXCR, one entry per CDR3 protein. Of 400,000 to 500,000 distinct CDR3 sequences detected, 35% to 45% appear once; the ten largest clones hold around 8%. No antigen has been identified for these receptors. The specimen sequenced was blood. The origin of the receptors is a girl aged 2 to 10 with multiple sclerosis.

The chain links TRBV6-1 to TRBJ1-1; D unresolved. This CDR3 spans 14 amino acids. Between the trimmed V and J ends, which lost 5 bases and 1 base, there was a span of 11 bases. Germline V gene lookup returns CDR1 MNHNS and CDR2 SASEGT. In DNA, the CDR3 is TGTGCCAGCAGTTACAGCGGTTGGAACACTGAAGCTTTCTTT. This gives the protein CASSYSGWNTEAFF.

This chain joins TRBV10-3 and TRBJ2-3, with a weak D call TRBD2 (7 bases). Trimming cost V 6 bases and J 5 bases, with 12 bases left between them. The CDR3 loop spans 13 amino acids. The germline V gene has CDR1 ENHRY and CDR2 SYGVKD. The CDR3 bases are TGTGCCATCAGGCGGGGGCAGGAAGATACGCAGTATTTT. This translates into CAIRRGQEDTQYF.

The chain is built from TRBV6-5 and TRBJ1-1; TRBD1 is a possible D gene (5 bases). V lost 6 bases and J 1 base, leaving 18 bases between the germline ends. Germline assignment: CDR1 MNHEY and CDR2 SVGAGI. There are 16 residues in the CDR3. CDR3: CASSSDSPVSNTEAFF. The CDR3 nucleotides read TGTGCCAGCAGCAGCGACAGCCCAGTATCGAACACTGAAGCTTTCTTT.

This clonotype was seen more than once but under ten times. The rearrangement links TRBV4-2 to TRBJ2-1; D remains ambiguous. The CDR3 loop spans 15 amino acids. Germline CDR1 LGHNA, CDR2 YNFKEQ. V lost 0 bases to trimming and J lost 2 bases, with 8 bases between them. CDR3 protein: CASSQERAAYNEQFF. DNA for the CDR3: TGTGCCAGCAGCCAAGAACGGGCGGCCTACAATGAGCAGTTCTTC.

This clonotype has just a few counts. One end of the junction is discordant with germline, which a read error may explain. The J gene is TRBJ2-6, the V gene TRBV20-1, with D perhaps TRBD1 (5 bases). Per germline, CDR1 DFQATT and CDR2 SNEGSKA (reference sequence). CDR3 length: 13 residues. CDR3 sequence (DNA): TGCAGTGCTGGAATCTCTGGGGCCAACGTCCCGACTTTC. It encodes CSAGISGANVPTF.

The J gene is TRBJ1-1, the V gene TRBV7-9; no clear D gene. The V gene's germline CDR1 is SEHNR and CDR2 FQNEAQ (reference sequence). Between the trimmed V and J ends, which lost 0 bases and 0 bases, there was a span of 11 bases. The CDR3 is 16 residues long. CDR3 loop: CASSLAHYTVNTEAFF. CDR3 nucleotides: TGTGCCAGCAGCTTAGCCCACTACACAGTGAACACTGAAGCTTTCTTT. Full variable domain (missing parts from reference TRBV7-9 and TRBJ1-1): DTGVSQNPRHKITKRGQNVTFRCDPISEHNRLYWYRQTLGQGPEFLTYFQNEAQLEKSRLLSDRFSAERPKGSFSTLEIQRTEQGDSAMYLCASSLAHYTVNTEAFFGQGTRLTVV.

The chain is built from TRBV12-3 or TRBV12-4 and TRBJ2-1; perhaps TRBD2 as D (6 bases). Trimming took 3 bases from V and 0 from J, leaving 12 bases between them. The CDR3 runs 16 residues. CDR3 region: CASSLWRGLSYNEQFF. As DNA, the CDR3 is TGTGCCAGCAGTTTGTGGAGGGGCCTCTCCTACAATGAGCAGTTCTTC.

This clonotype has more than one count but fewer than ten. V usage is TRBV7-2 and J usage is TRBJ1-1; D is unresolved. The ends were cut back, 7 bases at V and 2 bases at J, with 11 bases in the middle. The germline V gene has CDR1 SGHTA and CDR2 FQGNSA. The CDR3 consists of 13 residues. Here the CDR3 reads CASNTDRNTEAFF. The CDR3 DNA reads as TGTGCCAGCAACACGGACCGAAACACTGAAGCTTTCTTT.

The gene calls are TRBV29-1 and TRBJ1-2; the D gene is possibly TRBD1 (5 bases). V was pared by 2 bases and J by 5 bases, with 18 bases between. Germline assignment: CDR1 SQVTM and CDR2 ANQGSEA. The CDR3 contains 15 residues. CDR3 nucleotide sequence: TGCAGCGTTGAAATTGGGACGGGGGGAAGTTATGGCTACACCTTC. Translation gives CSVEIGTGGSYGYTF.

V gene TRBV20-1 combines with J gene TRBJ1-6; D unresolved. With 7 bases removed from V and 8 bases from J, the gap between germline ends came to 12 bases. Germline V gene sequence: CDR1 DFQATT, CDR2 SNEGSKA (reference sequence). This CDR3 spans 12 amino acids. The CDR3 coding sequence is TGCAGTGTAAATAGGGAGGATTCACCCCTCCACTTT. It yields the protein CSVNREDSPLHF.

CDR3 DNA sequence: TGCGCCAGCAGCCAAGTCGACACCTTGGCCTACAATGAGCAGTTCTTC. Encoded protein: CASSQVDTLAYNEQFF. The chain couples TRBV4-3 to TRBJ2-1, with D unclear. This CDR3 has 16 amino acids. Between the trimmed V and J ends, which lost 1 base and 2 bases, there was a span of 12 bases. Germline-derived CDR1 and CDR2 are LGHNA and YSLEER.

This chain joins TRBV29-1 and TRBJ2-1; TRBD1 or TRBD2 may be the D gene (5 bases each). The CDR3 has 12 residues. The germline V gene has CDR1 SQVTM and CDR2 ANQGSEA. DNA of the CDR3: TGCAGTCATACGGGACCCTACAATGAGCAGTTCTTC. Translation: CSHTGPYNEQFF.

V is TRBV29-1 and J is TRBJ2-5; D perhaps matches TRBD2 (5 bases). CDR3 length equals 14 residues. CDR1 SQVTM and CDR2 ANQGSEA come from the germline V gene. V was clipped by 4 bases and J by 5 bases, with 17 bases between them. The CDR3: CSVVPRDYRETQYF. The CDR3, as DNA: TGCAGCGTTGTCCCTCGGGATTATAGGGAGACCCAGTACTTC.

CDR3 coding DNA: TGTGCCAGCAGCCCCGATGGGACAGTTGGCTACACCTTC. Its translation: CASSPDGTVGYTF. The chain uses TRBV6-5 and TRBJ1-2, with 7 positions matching TRBD1. Germline CDR1 and CDR2: MNHEY and SVGAGI. V shed 6 bases and J 7 bases; nucleotides not matched to a gene: 8. This CDR3 is 13 amino acids long.

This clonotype was counted only a few times. The chain is built from TRBV6-5 and TRBJ1-6; D not resolved. The CDR3 has 15 residues. Germline CDR1 and CDR2: MNHEY and SVGAGI. Trimming cost V 6 bases and J 7 bases, with 16 bases left between them. CDR3 sequence: CASSPTWEPNSPLHF. The CDR3 DNA is TGTGCCAGCAGCCCAACGTGGGAGCCCAATTCACCCCTCCACTTT.

This chain links TRBV5-1 with TRBJ1-2; D is perhaps TRBD1 (6 bases). The ends were cut back, 4 bases at V and 6 bases at J, with 22 bases in the middle. The CDR3 runs 16 residues. Looked up from germline, CDR1 is SGHRS and CDR2 is YFSETQ. CDR3 sequence: CASSAAGWTQGNGYTF. DNA of the CDR3: TGCGCCAGCAGCGCGGCTGGTTGGACACAGGGAAATGGCTACACCTTC.

J is TRBJ2-3 and V is TRBV20-1; TRBD2 matches at 7 bases. Germline CDR1 is DFQATT and CDR2 is SNEGSKA (reference sequence). CDR3 length: 14 amino acids. The junction had 5 bases not matched to a gene; V was cut back by 1 base and J by 4 bases. The CDR3 here is CSARAYGGADTQYF. The CDR3, as DNA: TGCAGTGCTAGAGCCTATGGGGGGGCAGATACGCAGTATTTT.

This clonotype was counted a few times. DNA for the CDR3: TGCAGTGCTAGACCGGGACAGGGGCGGAGTTCACCCCTCCACTTT. This encodes CSARPGQGRSSPLHF. The chain employs TRBV20-1 and TRBJ1-6; 10 bases align to TRBD1. CDR1 is DFQATT and CDR2 is SNEGSKA in the germline V gene (reference sequence). The CDR3 spans 15 residues. The V segment lost 2 bases and the J segment 9 bases; nucleotides outside the gene matches: 7.

This clonotype was observed a handful of times. The rearrangement links TRBV6-6 to TRBJ2-3; no firm D call. CDR1 and CDR2 (germline): MNHNY, SVGAGI (reference sequence). The ends were cut back, 5 bases at V and 2 bases at J, with 14 bases in the middle. This CDR3 comprises 15 residues. CDR3 sequence reads: CASSHIRWTTDTQYF. In nucleotides, the CDR3 is TGTGCCAGCAGTCATATAAGGTGGACCACAGATACGCAGTATTTT.